This T cell receptor beta chain was sequenced during a study of blood T cell repertoires in COVID-19. Turning to the study itself: COVID-19 samples collected from the United States, Italy and Spain covered acute and convalescent phases. T cells, B-cell-depleted T cells, or PBMCs provided the cDNA or gDNA that served as material.

This clone was detected only a few times. Authors' methods: Estimation of nucleated cell counts was performed using reference gene primer amplification. Generated by immunoSEQ multiplex PCR, the TCRdb table keeps only in-frame clones and is missing some. That table gives V, J and clone size, and the DNA gave D and trimming. The sample consists of 150,000 to 200,000 clones, around four fifths of them appearing once. The CDR3 consists of 14 residues. J was trimmed by 7 bases and V by 5 bases; bases with no gene match: 4. Looked up from germline, CDR1 is SNHLY and CDR2 is FYNNEI. The sample comprised peripheral blood. The sequence was obtained from an elderly woman with acute or convalescent COVID-19. V usage is TRBV2 and J usage is TRBJ1-4, with 10 bases matching TRBD1. CDR3 nucleotide sequence: TGTGCCAGCAGTAGACAGGGGGCGTCTGAAAAACTGTTTTTT. Protein sequence: CASSRQGASEKLFF. The full variable domain, with the rest looked up from reference TRBV2 and TRBJ1-4, is EPEVTQTPSHQVTQMGQEVILRCVPISNHLYFYWYRQILGQKVEFLVSFYNNEISEKSEIFDDQFSVERPDGSNFTLKIRSTKLEDSAMYFCASSRQGASEKLFFGSGTQLSVL.